This T cell receptor (beta chain) was found in a study of blood T cell repertoires in COVID-19. Study-wide context: Acute-phase and convalescent COVID-19 samples originated in the United States, Italy and Spain.

V was clipped by 0 bases and J by 8 bases, with 16 bases between them. The CDR3 contains 15 residues. Germline V gene data show CDR1 as SGHRS and CDR2 as YFSETQ. Some clones are missing from TCRdb's copy, which holds only in-frame ones; the method was immunoSEQ multiplex PCR. The table shows more than 150,000 clones, with about nine tenths occurring only once. The sequence was collected from a man in his forties with acute or convalescent COVID-19. This chain uses TRBV5-1 with TRBJ2-3; D may be TRBD1 (6 bases). The specimen sequenced was peripheral blood. The CDR3 nucleotides are TGCGCCAGCAGCTTGGCCCTCTCGCGAGGGGGTACGCAGTATTTT. This translates into CASSLALSRGGTQYF. The full variable domain, completed using reference TRBV5-1 and TRBJ2-3, is KAGVTQTPRYLIKTRGQQVTLSCSPISGHRSVSWYQQTPGQGLQFLFEYFSETQRNKGNFPGRFSGRQFSNSRSEMNVSTLELGDSALYLCASSLALSRGGTQYFGPGTRLTVL.